The T cell receptor (beta chain) under discussion was sequenced for a study of T cell responses to AZD1222 COVID-19 vaccine. The CDR3 extends over 14 amino acids. Germline V gene lookup returns CDR1 SGHDT and CDR2 YYEEEE. V lost 2 bases and J lost 4, with 12 bases in between. Assay used: immunoSEQ multiplex PCR; TCRdb lists only in-frame clones, some missing. The data show 95,000 to 150,000 clones, around nine tenths seen once. Sequencing was performed on peripheral blood, taken on day 0 of AZD1222 vaccination. The V and J genes are TRBV5-6 and TRBJ1-1, with unresolved D. The sequence came from an adult in good health. CDR3 coding DNA: TGTGCCAGCAGCTTAGGCGGCCGGGTCACTGAAGCTTTCTTT. Translation: CASSLGGRVTEAFF.